This T cell receptor beta chain was identified during a study of T-cell memory formation after mild COVID-19. Looking at the study overall: Largely donor-specific TCR clusters were found. Findings and limits, study-wide: CD4+ clones that contracted lay mainly in CM and EM; CD8+ ones lay in EMRA.

Germline V gene lookup returns CDR1 KGHSH and CDR2 LQKENI. The CDR3 runs 14 residues. V gave up 2 bases and J gave up 2 bases, with 8 bases separating them. Using constant-segment primers, 5'RACE produced TCR alpha and TCR beta cDNA libraries carrying sample barcodes and UMIs. Each CDR3 protein is one row after TCRdb ran MiXCR on the 5' RACE reads. Seen here are around 130,000 distinct CDR3 sequences, about 5.9% observed once, and the top ten hold 2% to 2.5%. This clonotype was detected only a few times. What it binds is not known. V usage is TRBV18 and J usage is TRBJ2-3; D is possibly TRBD1 (5 bases). The TCR comes from an adult woman who had mild COVID-19 (a few samples of this study predate the infection). Cell type and time point are not known. What was sequenced was PBMCs or a T cell subset sorted from them (not recorded which). The CDR3 protein is CASSPLGHTDTQYF. The CDR3 DNA follows: TGTGCCAGCTCACCATTAGGACACACAGATACGCAGTATTTT.